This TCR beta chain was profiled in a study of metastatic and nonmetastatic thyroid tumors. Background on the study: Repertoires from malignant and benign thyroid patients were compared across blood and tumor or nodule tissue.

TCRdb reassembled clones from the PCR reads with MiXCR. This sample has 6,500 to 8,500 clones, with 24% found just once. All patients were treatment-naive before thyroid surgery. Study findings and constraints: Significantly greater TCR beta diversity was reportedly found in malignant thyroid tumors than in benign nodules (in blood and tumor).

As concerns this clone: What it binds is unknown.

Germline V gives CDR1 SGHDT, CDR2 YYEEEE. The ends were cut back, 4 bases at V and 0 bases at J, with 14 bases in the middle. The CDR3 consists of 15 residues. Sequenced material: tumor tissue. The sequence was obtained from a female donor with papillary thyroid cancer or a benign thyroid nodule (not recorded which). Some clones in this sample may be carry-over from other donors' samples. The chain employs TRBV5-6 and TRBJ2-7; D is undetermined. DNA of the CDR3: TGTGCCAGCAGCCCTATGATGGGCCGCTCCTACGAGCAGTACGTC. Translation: CASSPMMGRSYEQYV.